The 6 T cell receptor beta chains below come from one sample, sequenced in a study of T cells after yellow fever vaccination. TCRdb re-derived calls from the 5' RACE reads in MiXCR, one entry per CDR3 protein. The repertoire consists of 300,000 to 350,000 distinct CDR3 sequences, with over 8.5% occurring once and the leading ten covering 2.5% to 4%. The material was CD4+ T cells sorted from PBMCs, obtained 45 days after the yellow fever booster vaccination. The receptors come from a young man who received the YFV17D yellow fever vaccine.

V and J are TRBV19 and TRBJ1-1; 7 nucleotides align to TRBD1. The length of the CDR3 is 15 residues. V was pared by 7 bases and J by 0 bases, with 8 bases of the junction left unmatched. Germline loops: CDR1 LNHDA, CDR2 SQIVND (reference sequence). The DNA for the CDR3 is TGTGCCAGTAACTGGGACAGCTTCTTGAACACTGAAGCTTTCTTT. It is translated as CASNWDSFLNTEAFF. Based on the CDR3 plus reference TRBV19 and TRBJ1-1, the full variable domain is DGGITQSPKYLFRKEGQNVTLSCEQNLNHDAMYWYRQDPGQGLRLIYYSQIVNDFQKGDIAEGYSVSREKKESFPLTVTSAQKNPTAFYLCASNWDSFLNTEAFFGQGTRLTVV.

The chain joins TRBV5-6 to TRBJ2-7, with TRBD1 as a possible D gene (5 bases). The length of the CDR3 is 13 residues. Trimming left V 4 bases short and J 3 bases short, with 11 bases between. Germline-derived CDR1 and CDR2 are SGHDT and YYEEEE. The CDR3 spells CASSIGHLYEQYF. CDR3 coding DNA: TGTGCCAGCAGCATCGGACACCTCTACGAGCAGTACTTC. Combining the CDR3 with reference TRBV5-6 and TRBJ2-7 gives the whole variable domain DAGVTQSPTHLIKTRGQQVTLRCSPKSGHDTVSWYQQALGQGPQFIFQYYEEEERQRGNFPDRFSGHQFPNYSSELNVNALLLGDSALYLCASSIGHLYEQYFGPGTRLTVT.

This clonotype appeared many times. The chain recombines TRBV23-1 with TRBJ2-7; 10 nucleotides line up with TRBD1. TRBV23-1 is an open reading frame, and its role is uncertain. V shed 6 bases and J 3 bases; nucleotides not matched to a gene: 8. The CDR3 is 15 amino acids. In nucleotides, the CDR3 is TGCGCCAGCAGATGGGACAGGGGAGATAACTACGAGCAGTACTTC. Encoded protein: CASRWDRGDNYEQYF.

Of note for this clonotype: It is unclear where the CDR3 begins or ends on the DNA, so no DNA is shown, and the CDR3 is as TCRdb lists it. The chain has TRBV4-1 and TRBJ2-6. From its first to its last residue, the CDR3 has 19 amino acids. Per the germline V gene, CDR1 is MGHRA and CDR2 is YSYEKL. The CDR3 sequence is CASSQFFGSAASGASVLTF.

In this sample, this clonotype turned up a few times. V gene TRBV5-1 combines with J gene TRBJ1-1, with D unclear. This CDR3 has 15 amino acids. Trimming stripped 2 bases from V and 5 bases from J, with 16 bases between. Germline V gene data show CDR1 as SGHRS and CDR2 as YFSETQ. In DNA form, the CDR3 reads TGCGCCAGCAGCTTCATTGAAGGCTCGGGGACTGAAGCTTTCTTT. Its protein product is CASSFIEGSGTEAFF.

The J gene is TRBJ2-7, the V gene TRBV20-1; TRBD2 agrees at 8 bases. Per germline, CDR1 DFQATT and CDR2 SNEGSKA (reference sequence). The ends lost 3 bases at V and 2 bases at J; junction bases unmatched: 3. CDR3 length equals 13 residues. CDR3 in DNA: TGCAGTGCTAGGGAGCGGGGGACCTACGAGCAGTACTTC. This translates into CSARERGTYEQYF.